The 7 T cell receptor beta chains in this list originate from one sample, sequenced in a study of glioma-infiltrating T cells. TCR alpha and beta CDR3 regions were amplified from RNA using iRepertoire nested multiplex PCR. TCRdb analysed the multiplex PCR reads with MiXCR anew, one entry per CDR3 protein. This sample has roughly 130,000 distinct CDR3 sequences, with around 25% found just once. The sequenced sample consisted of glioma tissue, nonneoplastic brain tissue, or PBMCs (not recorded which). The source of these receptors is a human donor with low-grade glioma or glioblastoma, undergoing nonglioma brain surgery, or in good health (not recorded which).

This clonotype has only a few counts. CDR3 residues: CASSSRGPDDIQYF. The CDR3 region has the DNA TGTGCCAGCAGCTCGCGGGGGCCGGACGACATTCAGTACTTC. The chain carries TRBV5-4 and TRBJ2-4, with a weak D call TRBD2 (7 bases). This CDR3 has 14 residues. The ends were cut back, 3 bases at V and 8 bases at J, with 15 bases in the middle. CDR1 is SGHNT and CDR2 is YYREEE in the germline V gene (reference sequence).

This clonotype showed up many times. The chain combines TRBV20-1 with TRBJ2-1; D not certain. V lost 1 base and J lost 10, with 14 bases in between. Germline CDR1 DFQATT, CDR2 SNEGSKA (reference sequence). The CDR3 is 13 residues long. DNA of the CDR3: TGCAGTGCTAGAGTTCTACCGGTCCAAGAGCAGTTCTTC. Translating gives CSARVLPVQEQFF.

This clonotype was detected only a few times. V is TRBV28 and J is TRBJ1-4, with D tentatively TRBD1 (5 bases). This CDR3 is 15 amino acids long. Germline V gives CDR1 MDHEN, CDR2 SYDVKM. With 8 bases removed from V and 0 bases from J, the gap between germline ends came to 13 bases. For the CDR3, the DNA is TGTGCCAGCTTCGGGAGAGGGGCAACTAATGAAAAACTGTTTTTT. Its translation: CASFGRGATNEKLFF.

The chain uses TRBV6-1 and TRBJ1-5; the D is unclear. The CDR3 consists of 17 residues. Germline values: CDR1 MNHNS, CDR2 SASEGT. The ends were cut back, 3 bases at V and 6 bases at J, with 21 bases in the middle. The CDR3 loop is CASSDEVFCGAGQPQHF. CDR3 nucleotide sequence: TGTGCCAGCAGTGATGAGGTGTTTTGTGGCGCCGGTCAGCCCCAGCATTTT.

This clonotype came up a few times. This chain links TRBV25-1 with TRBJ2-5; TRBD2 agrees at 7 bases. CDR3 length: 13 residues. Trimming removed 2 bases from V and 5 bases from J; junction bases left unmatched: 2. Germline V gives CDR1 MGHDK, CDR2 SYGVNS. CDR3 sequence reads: CASSEAGVETQYF. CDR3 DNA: TGTGCCAGCAGTGAAGCGGGAGTGGAGACCCAGTACTTC.

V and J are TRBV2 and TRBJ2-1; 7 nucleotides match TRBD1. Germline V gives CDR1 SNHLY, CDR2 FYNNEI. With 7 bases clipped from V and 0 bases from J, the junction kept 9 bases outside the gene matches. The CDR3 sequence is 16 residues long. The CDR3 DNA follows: TGTGCCAGCAAGGCACGTACAGGGGACTCCTACAATGAGCAGTTCTTC. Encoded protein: CASKARTGDSYNEQFF.

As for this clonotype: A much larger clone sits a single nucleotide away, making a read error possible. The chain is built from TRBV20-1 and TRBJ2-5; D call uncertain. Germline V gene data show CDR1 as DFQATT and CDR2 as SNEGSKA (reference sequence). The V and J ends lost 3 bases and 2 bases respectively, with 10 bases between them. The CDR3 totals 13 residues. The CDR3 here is CSASMDAQETQYF. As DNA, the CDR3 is TGCAGTGCTAGCATGGACGCGCAAGAGACCCAGTACTTC.